The 22 T cell receptor beta chains in this list originate from one sample, sequenced in a study of yellow fever vaccine responses in identical twins. TCRdb independently ran MiXCR on the RT-PCR reads; one entry per CDR3 protein. The sample records over 950 distinct CDR3 sequences, around 76% being singletons. The sample in question was T cells from blood (PBMCs), unsorted or a sorted subset (not recorded which), obtained before or after yellow fever vaccination (not recorded which). Receptor source: a female donor who received the yellow fever vaccine.

This clonotype occurred a few times. The rearrangement uses TRBV5-1 and TRBJ1-4, with no clear D. V was clipped by 2 bases and J by 5 bases, with 10 bases between them. CDR1 is SGHRS and CDR2 is YFSETQ in the germline V gene. This CDR3 has 14 residues. For the CDR3, the DNA is TGCGCCAGCAGCTTTACGGGATCAAATGAAAAACTGTTTTTT. Its translation: CASSFTGSNEKLFF.

The chain combines TRBV11-3 with TRBJ2-7, with D perhaps matching TRBD2 (7 bases). Between the trimmed V and J ends, which lost 4 bases and 3 bases, there was a span of 19 bases. The CDR3 is 16 residues long. Germline CDR1 SGHNT, CDR2 YENEEA. DNA for the CDR3: TGTGCCAGCAGCTCTAGGGGGGGGACTGCGGGCTACGAGCAGTACTTC. Its protein is CASSSRGGTAGYEQYF.

This CDR3 reads CASSLAAGGGTDTQYF. The CDR3 DNA is TGCGCCAGCAGCTTGGCCGCGGGAGGAGGAACAGATACGCAGTATTTT. V and J are TRBV5-1 and TRBJ2-3; 8 bases agree with TRBD2. The germline gives CDR1 SGHRS, CDR2 YFSETQ. The CDR3 runs 16 residues. V shed 0 bases and J 3 bases; nucleotides not matched to a gene: 6.

This clonotype was detected only a few times. The chain combines TRBV4-3 with TRBJ1-6, with no clear D. Trimming pared 1 base from V and 6 bases from J, leaving 10 bases between. The CDR3 contains 15 residues. Germline CDR1 reads LGHNA; CDR2 reads YSLEER. CDR3 in amino acids: CASSQVSDLNSPLHF. CDR3 in DNA: TGCGCCAGCAGCCAAGTTTCAGACCTTAATTCACCCCTCCACTTT.

This rearrangement joins TRBV4-3 to TRBJ2-1; D is ambiguous. The V end was cut by 2 bases, the J end by 5 bases, with 4 bases between. This CDR3 spans 12 amino acids. Germline-derived CDR1 and CDR2 are LGHNA and YSLEER. The CDR3 reads CASSQSDNEQFF. In nucleotides, the CDR3 is TGCGCCAGCAGCCAATCAGACAATGAGCAGTTCTTC.

This chain links TRBV9 with TRBJ2-1; weak D call: TRBD1 (5 bases). This CDR3 is built from 13 residues. Trimming removed 3 bases from V and 11 bases from J, with 15 bases in between. From germline, CDR1 is SGDLS and CDR2 YYNGEE. CDR3 nucleotide sequence: TGTGCCAGCAGCGGGGAAGGGGCCTCTAAGCAGTTCTTC. Protein product: CASSGEGASKQFF.

The chain carries TRBV10-1 and TRBJ1-6, with D tentatively TRBD1 (5 bases). Between the trimmed V and J ends, which lost 0 bases and 10 bases, there was a span of 10 bases. CDR1 WNHNN and CDR2 SYGVQD come from the germline V gene (reference sequence). This CDR3 is built from 14 residues. CDR3 protein: CASSESTEGSPLHF. The DNA of the CDR3 is TGCGCCAGCAGTGAGTCGACAGAGGGATCACCCCTCCACTTT.

This rearrangement joins TRBV30 to TRBJ1-1, with D tentatively TRBD1 (6 bases). V was clipped by 0 bases and J by 3 bases, with 14 bases between them. Germline V gives CDR1 GTSNPN, CDR2 SVGIG (reference sequence). This CDR3 comprises 15 residues. The CDR3: CAWSVLGGLDTEAFF. For the CDR3, the DNA is TGTGCCTGGAGTGTTCTAGGGGGGCTCGACACTGAAGCTTTCTTT.

This rearrangement joins TRBV24-1 to TRBJ2-3; 12 positions match TRBD2. J lost 8 bases, V lost 2 bases, and 7 bases had no gene match. CDR3 length: 16 residues. In germline, CDR1 is KGHDR, CDR2 SFDVKD. The CDR3 region is CATSDSGLAGHATQYF. Written as DNA, the CDR3 is TGTGCCACCAGTGATTCGGGACTAGCGGGTCACGCTACGCAGTATTTT.

The V call is TRBV11-1, the J call TRBJ2-4; 8 bases match TRBD1. V shed 5 bases and J 4 bases; nucleotides not matched to a gene: 4. Germline V gene lookup returns CDR1 SGHAT and CDR2 FQDESV (reference sequence). The CDR3 totals 14 residues. The CDR3 here is CASSNGQGKNIQYF. DNA for the CDR3: TGTGCCAGCAGCAATGGACAGGGAAAAAACATTCAGTACTTC.

V usage is TRBV10-1 and J usage is TRBJ1-4; no clear D gene. The length of the CDR3 is 14 residues. V lost 0 bases, J lost 13 bases, and 15 bases lay in between. Germline V lookup: CDR1 WNHNN, CDR2 SYGVQD (reference sequence). CDR3 DNA sequence: TGCGCCAGCAGTGAGTCGGCGGAGTCTCCCCGACTGTTTTTT. Encoded protein: CASSESAESPRLFF.

This clonotype was seen once. This sequence joins TRBV6-1 and TRBJ1-2; no clear D. Germline assignment: CDR1 MNHNS and CDR2 SASEGT. The V end lost 5 bases, the J end lost 2 bases, and 12 bases lay between the germline ends. There are 14 residues in the CDR3. CDR3 bases: TGTGCCAGCAGTACGGACGTCTGGAACTATGGCTACACCTTC. Translating gives CASSTDVWNYGYTF.

This sequence joins TRBV12-3 or TRBV12-4 and TRBJ2-7; D is ambiguous. Trimming left V 3 bases short and J 3 bases short, with 6 bases between. The CDR3 sequence is 12 residues long. This chain's CDR3 is CASSFRVYEQYF. CDR3 in DNA: TGTGCCAGCAGTTTTCGGGTCTACGAGCAGTACTTC.

This clonotype was detected only a few times. The V and J genes are TRBV6-1 and TRBJ1-2, with 7 bases fitting TRBD1. CDR1 and CDR2 (germline): MNHNS, SASEGT. The V segment lost 7 bases and the J segment 0 bases; nucleotides outside the gene matches: 8. The CDR3 totals 15 residues. The CDR3 spells CASKKQGQANYGYTF. The CDR3 region has the DNA TGTGCCAGCAAGAAACAGGGGCAAGCTAACTATGGCTACACCTTC.

The genes are TRBV11-1 and TRBJ2-3; 14 nucleotides align to TRBD2. Per germline, CDR1 SGHAT and CDR2 FQDESV (reference sequence). The J segment lost 13 bases and the V segment lost 4 bases, leaving 4 bases of the junction unmatched. The CDR3 has 13 amino acids. CDR3 sequence (DNA): TGTGCCAGCAGCTCGACTAGCGGGGGGGCAGAGTATTTT. Protein: CASSSTSGGAEYF.

The chain is built from TRBV20-1 and TRBJ1-5; the D gene is possibly TRBD1 (6 bases). The CDR3 consists of 17 residues. The germline V and J ends were trimmed by 3 bases and 5 bases, with 23 bases remaining between them. The germline CDR1 and CDR2 sequences are DFQATT and SNEGSKA (reference sequence). For the CDR3, the DNA is TGCAGTGCTAGCCCCCTAAGACAGGCCGCGGTTGATCAGCCCCAGCATTTT. Translated: CSASPLRQAAVDQPQHF.

CDR3 amino acids: CASSLSHMNTEAFF. The CDR3 region has the DNA TGTGCCAGCAGCTTATCTCACATGAACACTGAAGCTTTCTTT. The chain employs TRBV7-6 and TRBJ1-1; D is uncertain. This CDR3 comprises 14 residues. The V end was cut by 2 bases, the J end by 0 bases, with 7 bases between. The germline V gene encodes CDR1 SGHVS and CDR2 FNYEAQ.

This clonotype was counted only a few times. The chain recombines TRBV29-1 with TRBJ2-2, with 7 bases fitting TRBD2. With V trimmed by 7 bases and J by 13 bases, 9 bases remained unmatched. This CDR3 contains 11 residues. Germline lookup yields CDR1 SQVTM and CDR2 ANQGSEA. This chain's CDR3 is CSAQGGARLFF. CDR3 bases: TGCAGCGCGCAGGGAGGGGCCAGGCTGTTTTTT.

This chain joins TRBV6-5 and TRBJ2-7; 8 nucleotides line up with TRBD1. The trim removed 2 bases at V and 2 bases at J, leaving 2 bases unmatched. CDR3 length: 14 amino acids. CDR1 is MNHEY, CDR2 SVGAGI, per germline. This chain's CDR3 is CASSYGQGPYEQYF. CDR3 sequence (DNA): TGTGCCAGCAGTTACGGACAGGGCCCCTACGAGCAGTACTTC.

The chain is built from TRBV28 and TRBJ2-5; D is unclear. The CDR3 length is 13 residues. The germline CDR1 and CDR2 sequences are MDHEN and SYDVKM. V was trimmed by 2 bases and J by 0 bases, leaving 4 bases between them. Here the CDR3 reads CASSLPHQETQYF. The CDR3 region has the DNA TGTGCCAGCAGTTTACCCCACCAAGAGACCCAGTACTTC.

This clonotype was seen only a few times. One junction end does not reproduce the germline sequence, and a read error may be involved. V is TRBV9 and J is TRBJ1-2; unclear D gene. The CDR3 sequence is 13 residues long. Germline CDR1 reads SGDLS; CDR2 reads YYNGEE. CDR3 coding DNA: TGTGCCAGCAGCGTAGTGGTTAACTCTGGCTACACCTTC. Its translation is CASSVVVNSGYTF.

The V and J genes are TRBV6-5 and TRBJ1-3; TRBD1 might be the D (5 bases). CDR3 length equals 17 residues. V gave up 3 bases and J gave up 0 bases, with 15 bases separating them. Germline CDR1 and CDR2: MNHEY and SVGAGI. The CDR3 region is CASSYGDGDPSGNTIYF. For the CDR3, the DNA is TGTGCCAGCAGTTATGGGGACGGGGACCCCTCTGGAAACACCATATATTTT.